The rows below give T cell receptor beta chains drawn from one sample of a study of T cells expressing NK-cell markers. TCRdb reprocessed the 5' RACE reads and stores each CDR3 protein as one record, lacking DNA. This sample's table has about 410,000 distinct CDR3 sequences. The sequenced sample consisted of blood T cells: a sorted CD56 or NKG2C T cell subset, CD4+ or CD8+ T cells, or bulk PBMC T cells (not recorded which). The receptors were sampled from a woman between 45 and 60 years old in good health. The CDR3 runs from the conserved cysteine through the conserved F or W.

v_call,j_call,cdr3_aa
TRBV5-1,TRBJ2-3,CASSASTSSTDTQYF
TRBV19,TRBJ2-5,CASSIGLQTQYF
TRBV20-1,TRBJ2-5,CSAPSANRRETQYF
TRBV6-5,TRBJ1-2,CASSYSRDSHYGYTF
TRBV4-1,TRBJ2-7,CASSQGLATRREQYF
TRBV7-7,TRBJ2-1,CASTRQVLDNEQFF
TRBV12-3/TRBV12-4,TRBJ2-2,CASSSGSGRIGELFF
TRBV30,TRBJ2-3,CAWSSGQASTDTQYF
TRBV10-3,TRBJ1-3,CAISESTDLPGNTIYF
TRBV9,TRBJ2-6,CASSADRAGANVLTF
TRBV29-1,TRBJ2-7,CSVTTGVYEQYF
TRBV11-2,TRBJ2-5,CASSSTQGQAETKETQYF
TRBV20-1,TRBJ1-6,CSARDRAALHF
TRBV12-3/TRBV12-4,TRBJ1-2,CASSLIRAVYGYTF
TRBV11-3,TRBJ2-5,CASSYLSGRAEETQYF
TRBV12-5,TRBJ2-1,CASGLVQGAGNEQFF
TRBV6-2/TRBV6-3,TRBJ2-3,CASSTRAAATQYF
TRBV24-1,TRBJ2-1,CATSDLRGSSGNEQFF
TRBV7-8,TRBJ2-3,CASSLGDRVRTDTQYF
TRBV5-1,TRBJ2-5,CASSRDGGSLYQETQYF
TRBV29-1,TRBJ1-1,CSVGSLSNTEAFF
TRBV20-1,TRBJ2-3,CSAREGSVTSTDTQYF
TRBV24-1,TRBJ2-1,CATSVAGGSPRGEQFF
TRBV7-9,TRBJ1-2,CASSLMGDFYGYTF
TRBV7-6,TRBJ1-6,CASSLETEYNSPLHF
TRBV24-1,TRBJ2-3,CATSDLAGGRGDTQYF
TRBV11-2,TRBJ2-1,CASSNRQGLAGVEQFF
TRBV20-1,TRBJ2-1,CSAIPQGVASGVYNEQFF
TRBV12-2,TRBJ1-2,CASRFPESGYTF
TRBV27,TRBJ2-7,CASSLVGTSYEQYF
TRBV7-2,TRBJ2-5,CASSTNSGMTQYF
TRBV29-1,TRBJ2-2,CSARDRDAGELFF
TRBV6-5,TRBJ1-1,CASSYLIPDRGPPAFF
TRBV20-1,TRBJ2-7,CSADTGLGRHEQYF
TRBV14,TRBJ2-2,CASSQARSPNTGELFF
TRBV12-3/TRBV12-4,TRBJ1-4,CASSLPHEKLFF
TRBV24-1,TRBJ2-5,CATSDLWRETQYF
TRBV18,TRBJ1-1,CASSPQAAGRAFF
TRBV5-1,TRBJ2-5,CASSTRDRGRQETQYF
TRBV7-8,TRBJ1-5,CASSWARAGGQPQHF
TRBV15,TRBJ2-1,CATSAETSGSLDEQFF
TRBV2,TRBJ1-5,CATRDRGQPQHF
TRBV20-1,TRBJ2-1,CSARGLVPSYNEQFF
TRBV5-1,TRBJ2-2,CASRGLLTGELFF
TRBV12-3/TRBV12-4,TRBJ2-5,CASSLEAWETQYF
TRBV29-1,TRBJ2-7,CSVEWDYEQYF
TRBV4-1,TRBJ2-5,CASSQVGGQKTQYF
TRBV11-2,TRBJ2-1,CASSSYDLQADFGRFF
TRBV20-1,TRBJ1-2,CSAPPGQGTYGYTF
TRBV5-1,TRBJ2-5,CASSLRRGSGRQETQYF
TRBV7-3,TRBJ2-1,CASSLKGVDPQFF
TRBV12-3/TRBV12-4,TRBJ2-2,CASIPEGGANTGELFF
TRBV3-1,TRBJ1-2,CASSRSGSYGYTF
TRBV15,TRBJ2-2,CATSRSGLAGVPTGELFF
TRBV3-1,TRBJ2-6,CASTSGGDGANVLTF